Following are 10 T cell receptor beta chains from one sample sequenced in a study of blood T cells in healthy people across ages. A J-beta primer mix and a sample-barcoded 5' primer were used in a second PCR of roughly 7 to 12 cycles. Via MiXCR, TCRdb re-called the 5' RACE reads, giving one row per CDR3 protein. Of approximately 900,000 distinct CDR3 sequences detected, about 28% appear once; the ten largest clones hold approximately 10%. These same records also appear under a second study, on T cells of mothers and their children.

Specimen: blood. The receptors stem from a woman in her 40s in good health.

Points on this clonotype: A read error may account for a junction end that differs from germline. This chain uses TRBV4-1 with TRBJ2-3; D may be TRBD1 or TRBD2 (5 bases each). This CDR3 is 15 amino acids long. The germline V gene encodes CDR1 MGHRA and CDR2 YSYEKL. The CDR3 DNA follows: TGCGCCAGCGGCCAAGATGGGACCCGGGCAGATACGCAGTATTTT. This encodes CASGQDGTRADTQYF.

J is TRBJ1-2 and V is TRBV7-9; no reliable D call. CDR3 length: 16 residues. V was clipped by 1 base and J by 4 bases, with 16 bases between them. The germline V gene has CDR1 SEHNR and CDR2 FQNEAQ (reference sequence). The CDR3 DNA is TGTGCCAGCAGCTTAGGAACCCGCTCGAGCGCCTATGGCTACACCTTC. As protein: CASSLGTRSSAYGYTF.

The genes are TRBV7-2 and TRBJ2-7; 7 bases fit TRBD2. This CDR3 contains 15 residues. V lost 0 bases, J lost 7 bases, and 9 bases stayed unmatched. Per the germline V gene, CDR1 is SGHTA and CDR2 is FQGNSA. This CDR3 reads CASSLARGYYNEQYF. Here the CDR3 DNA reads TGTGCCAGCAGCTTAGCGCGGGGGTACTACAATGAGCAGTACTTC.

The rearrangement joins TRBV20-1 to TRBJ2-3; TRBD1 might be the D (6 bases). The CDR3 consists of 15 residues. Trimming cost V 8 bases and J 6 bases, with 24 bases left between them. Germline loops: CDR1 DFQATT, CDR2 SNEGSKA (reference sequence). As DNA, the CDR3 is TGCAGTCGCTACGCCGACAGGACAAGGTGGGATACGCAGTATTTT. This gives the protein CSRYADRTRWDTQYF.

This clonotype was detected once. The chain joins TRBV18 to TRBJ1-5; maybe TRBD1 (5 bases). The ends were cut back, 1 base at V and 1 base at J, with 8 bases in the middle. CDR3 length: 15 residues. Germline loops: CDR1 KGHSH, CDR2 LQKENI. CDR3 DNA sequence: TGTGCCAGCTCACCACTCGACAGAAGCAATCAGCCCCAGCATTTT. Translation gives CASSPLDRSNQPQHF. Full variable domain (rest looked up from reference TRBV18 and TRBJ1-5): NAGVMQNPRHLVRRRGQEARLRCSPMKGHSHVYWYRQLPEEGLKFMVYLQKENIIDESGMPKERFSAEFPKEGPSILRIQQVVRGDSAAYFCASSPLDRSNQPQHFGDGTRLSIL.

In its sample, this clonotype was seen a few times. V usage is TRBV20-1 and J usage is TRBJ1-2; no definite D call. Trimming took 5 bases from V and 4 from J, leaving 17 bases between them. CDR3 length: 14 amino acids. Germline CDR1 and CDR2: DFQATT and SNEGSKA (reference sequence). Here the CDR3 reads CSARAPTAVYGYTF. CDR3 in DNA: TGCAGTGCTCGGGCGCCCACAGCGGTCTATGGCTACACCTTC.

This clonotype came up many times. The chain uses TRBV20-1 and TRBJ2-1, with 7 nucleotides matching TRBD2. The germline CDR1 and CDR2 sequences are DFQATT and SNEGSKA (reference sequence). The CDR3 spans 15 residues. V trimming: 5 bases; J trimming: 5 bases; junction bases outside the gene matches: 12. The CDR3 nucleotides are TGCAGTGCTCCCTTGGACGGGAGGCGTAACAATGAGCAGTTCTTC. Protein sequence: CSAPLDGRRNNEQFF.

This clonotype has a single count. This clone may be a read error of a much larger clone one base away. This chain joins TRBV7-2 and TRBJ2-7; D remains ambiguous. The CDR3 is 13 residues long. The germline V gene has CDR1 SGHTA and CDR2 FQGNSA. The CDR3 here is CASSLREGYERYF. The CDR3 nucleotides read TGTGCCAGCAGCCTACGAGAAGGCTACGAGCGGTACTTC.

This clonotype was observed a handful of times. The genes are TRBV2 and TRBJ1-2; possible D gene TRBD1, 6 bases. The V gene's germline CDR1 is SNHLY and CDR2 FYNNEI. This CDR3 is built from 12 residues. Trimming shortened V by 11 bases and J by 5 bases, and 15 bases separated the two germline ends. DNA for the CDR3: TGTGCCGGGGGCGGGAATACGTATGGCTACACCTTC. Its protein product is CAGGGNTYGYTF.

This clonotype was detected only once. V usage is TRBV19 and J usage is TRBJ2-5, with unresolved D. Per germline, CDR1 LNHDA and CDR2 SQIVND (reference sequence). CDR3 length equals 13 residues. The V end lost 5 bases, the J end lost 11 bases, and 18 bases lay between the germline ends. CDR3 protein: CASSGDFYNEQYF. CDR3 DNA: TGTGCCAGTAGTGGGGATTTCTACAATGAGCAGTACTTC.